The clone carrying this T cell receptor (beta chain) was observed at least ten times. The antigen is unknown. This CDR3 has 15 amino acids. V was cut by 5 bases and J by 4 bases, with 17 bases left in between. The V gene's germline CDR1 is SGHTA and CDR2 FQGNSA. This entry belongs to a study of T cell repertoires in cytomegalovirus infection. Study observations and caveats: Pooled public TCR beta family frequency picked out CMV carriers with the relevant HLA. HLA-C-restricted CMV clonotypes gave the most frequent clonotype in two of eight donors.

TCRdb reprocessed the reads with MiXCR, giving one entry per CDR3 protein. Found here are about 260,000 distinct CDR3 sequences, roughly an eighth of them singletons; the top ten hold around 8.1%. The chain recombines TRBV7-2 with TRBJ2-5; D remains unclear. Sequencing was done on a sample of PBMCs. This sequence originates from a human donor in good health (CMV status not recorded). Some clones in this sample may be carry-over from other donors' samples. The DNA for the CDR3 is TGTGCCAGCAGCCTGGACCCCGGAGACGTAGAGACCCAGTACTTC. It codes for CASSLDPGDVETQYF.